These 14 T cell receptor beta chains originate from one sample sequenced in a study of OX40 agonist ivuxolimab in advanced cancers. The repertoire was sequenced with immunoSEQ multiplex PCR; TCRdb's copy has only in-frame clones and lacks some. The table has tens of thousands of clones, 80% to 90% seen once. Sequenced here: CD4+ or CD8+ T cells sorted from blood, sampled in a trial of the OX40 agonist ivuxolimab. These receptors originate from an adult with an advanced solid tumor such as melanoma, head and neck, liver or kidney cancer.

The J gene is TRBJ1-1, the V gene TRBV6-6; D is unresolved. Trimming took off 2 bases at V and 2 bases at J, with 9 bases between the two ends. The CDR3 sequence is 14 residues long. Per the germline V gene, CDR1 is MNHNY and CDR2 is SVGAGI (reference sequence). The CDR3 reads CASSYTGINTEAFF. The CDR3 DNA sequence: TGTGCCAGCAGTTACACCGGGATAAACACTGAAGCTTTCTTT.

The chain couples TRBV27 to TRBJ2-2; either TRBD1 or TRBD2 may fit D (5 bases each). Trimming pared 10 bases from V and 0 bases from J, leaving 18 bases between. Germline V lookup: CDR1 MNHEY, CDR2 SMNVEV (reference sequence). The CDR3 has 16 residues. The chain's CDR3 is CATAEGTQANTGELFF. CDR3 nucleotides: TGTGCCACCGCTGAAGGGACGCAGGCGAACACCGGGGAGCTGTTTTTT.

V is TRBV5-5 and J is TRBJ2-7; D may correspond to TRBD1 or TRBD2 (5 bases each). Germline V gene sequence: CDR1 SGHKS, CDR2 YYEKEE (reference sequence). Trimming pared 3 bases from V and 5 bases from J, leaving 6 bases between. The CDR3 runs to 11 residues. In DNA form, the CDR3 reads TGTGCCAGCAGCTGGGACCACGAGCAGTACTTC. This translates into CASSWDHEQYF.

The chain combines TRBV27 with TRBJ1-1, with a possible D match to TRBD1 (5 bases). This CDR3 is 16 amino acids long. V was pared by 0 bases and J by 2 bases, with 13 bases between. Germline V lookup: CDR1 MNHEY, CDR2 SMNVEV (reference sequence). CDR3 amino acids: CASSLSTGGINTEAFF. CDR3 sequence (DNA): TGTGCCAGCAGTTTATCTACTGGGGGGATAAACACTGAAGCTTTCTTT.

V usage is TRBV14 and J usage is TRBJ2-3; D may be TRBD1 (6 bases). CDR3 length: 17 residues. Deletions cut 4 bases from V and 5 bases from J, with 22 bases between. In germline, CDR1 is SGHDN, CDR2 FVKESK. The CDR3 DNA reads TGTGCCAGCAGCCTCGGCGACAGGACAAGACTAAGAGATACGCAGTATTTT. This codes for CASSLGDRTRLRDTQYF.

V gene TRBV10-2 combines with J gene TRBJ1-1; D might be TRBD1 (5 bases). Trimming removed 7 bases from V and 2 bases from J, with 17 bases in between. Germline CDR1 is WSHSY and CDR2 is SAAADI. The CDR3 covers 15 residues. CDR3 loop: CASMKFMRGNTEAFF. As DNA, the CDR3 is TGCGCCAGCATGAAGTTTATGAGGGGAAACACTGAAGCTTTCTTT.

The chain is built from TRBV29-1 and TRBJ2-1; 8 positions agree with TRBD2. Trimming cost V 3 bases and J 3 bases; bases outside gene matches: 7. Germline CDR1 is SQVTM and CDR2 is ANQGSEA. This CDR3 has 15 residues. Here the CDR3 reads CSVELVGGVYNEQFF. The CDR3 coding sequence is TGCAGCGTTGAGTTGGTCGGGGGGGTCTACAATGAGCAGTTCTTC.

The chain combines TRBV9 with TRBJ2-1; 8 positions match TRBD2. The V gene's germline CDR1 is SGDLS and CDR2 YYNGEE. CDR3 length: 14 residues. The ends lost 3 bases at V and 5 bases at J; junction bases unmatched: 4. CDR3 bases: TGTGCCAGCAGCGCCCCGGGAGGGAACAATGAGCAGTTCTTC. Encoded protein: CASSAPGGNNEQFF.

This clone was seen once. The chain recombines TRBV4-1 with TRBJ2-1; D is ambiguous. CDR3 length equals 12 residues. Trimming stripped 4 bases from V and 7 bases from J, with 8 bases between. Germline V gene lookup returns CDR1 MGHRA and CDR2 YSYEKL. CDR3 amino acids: CASSPRWNEQFF. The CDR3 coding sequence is TGCGCCAGCAGCCCACGGTGGAATGAGCAGTTCTTC.

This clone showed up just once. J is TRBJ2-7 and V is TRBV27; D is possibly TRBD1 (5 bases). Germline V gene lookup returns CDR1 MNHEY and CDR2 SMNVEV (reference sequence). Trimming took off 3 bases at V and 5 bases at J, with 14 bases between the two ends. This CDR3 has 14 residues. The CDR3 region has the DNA TGTGCCAGCAGTTTGGTTCAGGGAATCCACGAGCAGTACTTC. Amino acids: CASSLVQGIHEQYF.

The CDR3 here is CASSEATGVLYEQYF. The CDR3 bases are TGTGCCAGCAGTGAAGCAACGGGAGTTCTCTACGAGCAGTACTTC. The chain employs TRBV2 and TRBJ2-7, with D maybe TRBD2 (6 bases). Germline assignment: CDR1 SNHLY and CDR2 FYNNEI. Deletions cut 0 bases from V and 3 bases from J, with 12 bases between. The CDR3 extends over 15 amino acids.

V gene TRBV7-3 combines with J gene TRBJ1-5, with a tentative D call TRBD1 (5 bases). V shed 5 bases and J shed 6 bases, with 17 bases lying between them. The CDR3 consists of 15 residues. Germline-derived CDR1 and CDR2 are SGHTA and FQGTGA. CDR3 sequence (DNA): TGTGCCAGCAGCCCGCCTCCGGGACCCGGTCAGCCCCAGCATTTT. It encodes CASSPPPGPGQPQHF. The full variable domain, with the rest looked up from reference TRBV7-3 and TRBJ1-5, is GAGVSQTPSNKVTEKGKYVELRCDPISGHTALYWYRQSLGQGPEFLIYFQGTGAADDSGLPNDRFFAVRPEGSVSTLKIQRTERGDSAVYLCASSPPPGPGQPQHFGDGTRLSIL.

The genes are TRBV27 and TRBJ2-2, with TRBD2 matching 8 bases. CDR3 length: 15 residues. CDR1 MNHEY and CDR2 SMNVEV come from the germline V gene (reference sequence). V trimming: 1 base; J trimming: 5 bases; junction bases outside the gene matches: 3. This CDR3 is CASSLYGGATGELFF. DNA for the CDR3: TGTGCCAGCAGTTTATACGGGGGGGCTACCGGGGAGCTGTTTTTT.

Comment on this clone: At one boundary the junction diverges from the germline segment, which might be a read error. The CDR3 region has the DNA TGTGCCGGCAGCGACGGGCCTTCCTACGAGCAGTACTTC. Its protein is CAGSDGPSYEQYF. The genes are TRBV5-5 and TRBJ2-7; D unresolved. Germline CDR1 and CDR2: SGHKS and YYEKEE (reference sequence). CDR3 length: 13 residues.